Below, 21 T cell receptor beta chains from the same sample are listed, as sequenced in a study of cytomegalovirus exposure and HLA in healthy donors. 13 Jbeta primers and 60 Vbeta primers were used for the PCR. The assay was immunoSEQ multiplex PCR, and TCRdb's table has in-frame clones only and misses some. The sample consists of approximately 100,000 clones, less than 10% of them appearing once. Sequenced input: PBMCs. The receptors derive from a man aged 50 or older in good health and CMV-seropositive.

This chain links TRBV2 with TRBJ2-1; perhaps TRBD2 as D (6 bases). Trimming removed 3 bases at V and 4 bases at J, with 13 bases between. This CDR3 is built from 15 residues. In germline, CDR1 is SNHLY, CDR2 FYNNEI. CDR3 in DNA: TGTGCCAGCAGTGACGACACTAGCTGGTACAATGAGCAGTTCTTC. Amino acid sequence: CASSDDTSWYNEQFF.

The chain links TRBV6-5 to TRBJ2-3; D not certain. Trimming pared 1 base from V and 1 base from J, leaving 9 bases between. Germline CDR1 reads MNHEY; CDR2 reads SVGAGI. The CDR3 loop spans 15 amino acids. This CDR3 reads CASSYFGAGTDTQYF. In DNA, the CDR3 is TGTGCCAGCAGTTACTTCGGAGCTGGCACAGATACGCAGTATTTT.

The CDR3 reads CASSLGSGNNQPQHF. The DNA for the CDR3 is TGCGCCAGCAGCTTGGGGTCGGGTAACAATCAGCCCCAGCATTTT. The chain is built from TRBV5-1 and TRBJ1-5; no clear D. The germline CDR1 and CDR2 sequences are SGHRS and YFSETQ. The V end was cut by 0 bases, the J end by 3 bases, with 10 bases between. The CDR3 spans 15 residues.

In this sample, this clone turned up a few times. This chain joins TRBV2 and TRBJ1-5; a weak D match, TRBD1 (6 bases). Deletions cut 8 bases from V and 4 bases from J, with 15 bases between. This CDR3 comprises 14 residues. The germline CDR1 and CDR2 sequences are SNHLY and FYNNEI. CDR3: CASCRERGNQPQHF. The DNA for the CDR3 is TGTGCCAGCTGCAGGGAGAGGGGGAATCAGCCCCAGCATTTT.

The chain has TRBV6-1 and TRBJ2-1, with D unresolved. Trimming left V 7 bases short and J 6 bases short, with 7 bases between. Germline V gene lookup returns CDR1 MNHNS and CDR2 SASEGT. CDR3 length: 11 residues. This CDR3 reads CASIRGNEQFF. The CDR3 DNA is TGTGCCAGCATACGAGGCAATGAGCAGTTCTTC.

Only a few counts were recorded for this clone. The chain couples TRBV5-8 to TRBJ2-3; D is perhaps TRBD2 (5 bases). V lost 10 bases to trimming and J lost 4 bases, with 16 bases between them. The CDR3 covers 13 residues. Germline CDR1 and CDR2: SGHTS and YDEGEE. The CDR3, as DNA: TGTGCCTCATTGAGAGGGAGCTCAGATACGCAGTATTTT. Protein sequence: CASLRGSSDTQYF. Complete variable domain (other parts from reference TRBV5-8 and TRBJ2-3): EAGVTQSPTHLIKTRGQQATLRCSPISGHTSVYWYQQALGLGLQFLLWYDEGEERNRGNFPPRFSGRQFPNYSSELNVNALELEDSALYLCASLRGSSDTQYFGPGTRLTVL.

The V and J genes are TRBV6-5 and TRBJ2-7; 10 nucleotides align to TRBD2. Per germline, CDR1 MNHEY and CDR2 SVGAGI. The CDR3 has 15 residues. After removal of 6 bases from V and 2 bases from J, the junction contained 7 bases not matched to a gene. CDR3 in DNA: TGTGCCAGCAGGGATCCTAGCGGGGGAGCCTACGAGCAGTACTTC. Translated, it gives CASRDPSGGAYEQYF.

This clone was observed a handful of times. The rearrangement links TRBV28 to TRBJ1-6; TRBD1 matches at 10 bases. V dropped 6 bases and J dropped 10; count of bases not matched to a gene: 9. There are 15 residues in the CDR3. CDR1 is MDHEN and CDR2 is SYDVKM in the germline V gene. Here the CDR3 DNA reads TGTGCCAGCAGGCCCGGACAGGGGGGAAGATCACCCCTCCACTTT. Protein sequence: CASRPGQGGRSPLHF.

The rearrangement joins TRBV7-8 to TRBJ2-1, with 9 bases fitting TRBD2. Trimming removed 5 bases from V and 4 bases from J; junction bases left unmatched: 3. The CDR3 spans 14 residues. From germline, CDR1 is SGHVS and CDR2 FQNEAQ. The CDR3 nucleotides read TGTGCCAGCAGCGGACTAGCGCCTTACAATGAGCAGTTCTTC. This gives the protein CASSGLAPYNEQFF.

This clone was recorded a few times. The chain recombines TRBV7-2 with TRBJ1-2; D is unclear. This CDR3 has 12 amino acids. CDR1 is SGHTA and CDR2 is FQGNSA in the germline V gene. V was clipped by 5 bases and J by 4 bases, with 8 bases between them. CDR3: CASSAQSYGYTF. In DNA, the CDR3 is TGTGCCAGCAGCGCACAGAGCTATGGCTACACCTTC.

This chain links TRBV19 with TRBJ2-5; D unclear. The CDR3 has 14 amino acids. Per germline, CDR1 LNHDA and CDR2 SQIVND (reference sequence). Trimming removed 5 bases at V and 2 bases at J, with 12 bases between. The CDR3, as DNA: TGTGCCAGTAGTCCCTTGAGAAAACAAGAGACCCAGTACTTC. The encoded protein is CASSPLRKQETQYF.

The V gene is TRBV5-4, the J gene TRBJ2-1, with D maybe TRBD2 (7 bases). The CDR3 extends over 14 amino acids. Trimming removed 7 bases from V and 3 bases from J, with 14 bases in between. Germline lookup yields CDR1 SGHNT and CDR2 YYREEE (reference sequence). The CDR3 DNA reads TGTGCCAGCGGGGAGGGGGATGTCTACAATGAGCAGTTCTTC. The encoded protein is CASGEGDVYNEQFF.

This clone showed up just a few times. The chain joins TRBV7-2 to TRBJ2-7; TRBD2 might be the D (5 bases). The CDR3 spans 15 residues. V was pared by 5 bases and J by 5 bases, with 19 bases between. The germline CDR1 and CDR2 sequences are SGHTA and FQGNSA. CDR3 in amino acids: CASSPTGFEWHEQYF. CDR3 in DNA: TGTGCCAGCAGCCCGACGGGGTTCGAGTGGCACGAGCAGTACTTC.

In nucleotides, the CDR3 is TGTGCCAGCAGCCCGACTAGCGGGACGGAGACCCAGTACTTC. Amino acids: CASSPTSGTETQYF. V is TRBV7-9 and J is TRBJ2-5; 11 bases match TRBD2. The germline V gene encodes CDR1 SEHNR and CDR2 FQNEAQ (reference sequence). The CDR3 covers 14 residues. The J segment lost 5 bases and the V segment lost 5 bases, leaving 4 bases of the junction unmatched.

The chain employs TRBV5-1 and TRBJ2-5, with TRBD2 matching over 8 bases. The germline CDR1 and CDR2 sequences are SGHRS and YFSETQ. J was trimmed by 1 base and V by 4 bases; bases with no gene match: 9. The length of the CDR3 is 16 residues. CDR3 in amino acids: CASSLRSLAAQETQYF. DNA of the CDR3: TGCGCCAGCAGCCTCCGCTCACTAGCGGCCCAAGAGACCCAGTACTTC. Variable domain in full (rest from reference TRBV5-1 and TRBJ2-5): KAGVTQTPRYLIKTRGQQVTLSCSPISGHRSVSWYQQTPGQGLQFLFEYFSETQRNKGNFPGRFSGRQFSNSRSEMNVSTLELGDSALYLCASSLRSLAAQETQYFGPGTRLLVL.

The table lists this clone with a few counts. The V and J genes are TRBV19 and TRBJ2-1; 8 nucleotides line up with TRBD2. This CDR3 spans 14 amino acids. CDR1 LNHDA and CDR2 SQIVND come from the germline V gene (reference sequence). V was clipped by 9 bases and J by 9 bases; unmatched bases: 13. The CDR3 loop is CASAQREIDGEQFF. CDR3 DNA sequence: TGTGCCAGCGCCCAGCGGGAGATTGATGGTGAGCAGTTCTTC.

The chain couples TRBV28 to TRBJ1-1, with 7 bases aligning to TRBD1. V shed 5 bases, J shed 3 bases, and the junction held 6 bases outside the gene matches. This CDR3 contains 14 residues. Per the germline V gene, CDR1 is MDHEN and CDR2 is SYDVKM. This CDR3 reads CASSPPGQHTEAFF. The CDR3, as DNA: TGTGCCAGCAGTCCACCGGGACAGCACACTGAAGCTTTCTTT. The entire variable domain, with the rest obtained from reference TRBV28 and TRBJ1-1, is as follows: DVKVTQSSRYLVKRTGEKVFLECVQDMDHENMFWYRQDPGLGLRLIYFSYDVKMKEKGDIPEGYSVSREKKERFSLILESASTNQTSMYLCASSPPGQHTEAFFGQGTRLTVV.

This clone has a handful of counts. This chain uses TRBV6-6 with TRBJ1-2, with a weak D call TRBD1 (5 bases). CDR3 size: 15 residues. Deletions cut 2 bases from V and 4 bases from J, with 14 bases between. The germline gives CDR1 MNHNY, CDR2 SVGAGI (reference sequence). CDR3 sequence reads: CASSYGSGDAYGYTF. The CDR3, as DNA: TGTGCCAGCAGTTACGGTTCGGGGGACGCCTATGGCTACACCTTC.

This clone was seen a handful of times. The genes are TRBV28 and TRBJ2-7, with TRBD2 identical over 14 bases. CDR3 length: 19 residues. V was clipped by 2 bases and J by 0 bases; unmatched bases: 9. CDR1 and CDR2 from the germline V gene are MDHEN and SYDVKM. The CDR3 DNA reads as TGTGCCAGCAGTTTAGCTCCGGGACTAGCGGGGGACTTCTCCTACGAGCAGTACTTC. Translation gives CASSLAPGLAGDFSYEQYF.

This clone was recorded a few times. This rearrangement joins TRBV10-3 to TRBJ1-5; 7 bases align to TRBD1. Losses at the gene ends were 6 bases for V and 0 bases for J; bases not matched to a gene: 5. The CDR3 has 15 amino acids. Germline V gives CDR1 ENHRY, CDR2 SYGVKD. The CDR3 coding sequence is TGTGCCATCAGAGGACAGGCCTATAGCAATCAGCCCCAGCATTTT. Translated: CAIRGQAYSNQPQHF.

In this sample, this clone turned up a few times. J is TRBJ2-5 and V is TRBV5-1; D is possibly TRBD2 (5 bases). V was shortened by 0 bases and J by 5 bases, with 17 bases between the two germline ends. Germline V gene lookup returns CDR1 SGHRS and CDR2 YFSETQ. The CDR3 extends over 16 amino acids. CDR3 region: CASSLAGRGLDETQYF. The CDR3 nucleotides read TGCGCCAGCAGCTTGGCCGGAAGAGGGTTGGATGAGACCCAGTACTTC.